The present T cell receptor beta chain was sequenced within a study of CD8 T cells in Susac syndrome. Random hexamers were used to reverse transcribe about 0.45 to 1 ug of RNA. Using its own MiXCR run on the immunoSEQ multiplex PCR reads, TCRdb lists one record per CDR3 protein. The table shows hundreds of thousands of distinct CDR3 sequences, with around 85% occurring only once. After removal of 3 bases from V and 5 bases from J, the junction contained 14 bases not matched to a gene. The CDR3 is 17 residues long. The germline CDR1 and CDR2 sequences are MDHEN and SYDVKM. The sequenced material came from CD8+ T cells from PBMCs. This receptor was obtained from a human donor with multiple sclerosis. The chain links TRBV28 to TRBJ2-3; TRBD2 matches at 7 bases. CDR3 bases: TGTGCCAGCAGTTTCCTCCGGGACTACCTAGGAGGAGATACGCAGTATTTT. It codes for CASSFLRDYLGGDTQYF.